This T cell receptor (beta chain) derives from a study of immune evolution from preneoplasia to lung adenocarcinoma. For the study at large: HLA loss of heterozygosity: roughly 7.5% AIS, under 19% MIA, over 25% ADC, none AAH. Study-level points and caveats: Normal lung had highest clonality; later lesions appeared denser, more diverse.

Trimming took off 0 bases at V and 5 bases at J, with 11 bases between the two ends. The CDR3 covers 14 residues. The germline V gene encodes CDR1 SGHTA and CDR2 FQGNSA. A word on this clone: Its antigen is unknown.

Between the mid-2010s and the late 2010s, patients underwent resection in Japan or China. Profiled with immunoSEQ multiplex PCR; TCRdb holds only in-frame clones, not every one. The sample carries tens of thousands of clones, roughly 80% recorded once. The J gene is TRBJ2-7, the V gene TRBV7-2; unclear D gene. The sample taken for sequencing was FFPE invasive lung adenocarcinoma tissue. This receptor was taken from a person in their sixties or seventies with lung adenocarcinoma. In DNA form, the CDR3 reads TGTGCCAGCAGCTTAGCTCGCTCCAGCCACGAGCAGTACTTC. This sequence encodes CASSLARSSHEQYF.